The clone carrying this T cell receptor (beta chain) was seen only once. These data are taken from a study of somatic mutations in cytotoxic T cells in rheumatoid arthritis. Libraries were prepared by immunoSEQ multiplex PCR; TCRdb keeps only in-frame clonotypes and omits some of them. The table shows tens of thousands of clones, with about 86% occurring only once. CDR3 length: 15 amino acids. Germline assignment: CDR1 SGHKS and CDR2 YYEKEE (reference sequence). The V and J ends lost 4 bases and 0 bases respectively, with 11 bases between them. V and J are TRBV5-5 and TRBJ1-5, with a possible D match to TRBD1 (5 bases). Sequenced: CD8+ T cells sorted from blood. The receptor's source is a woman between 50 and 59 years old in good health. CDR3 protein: CASSKTGDSNQPQHF. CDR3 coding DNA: TGTGCCAGCAGCAAGACGGGGGATAGCAATCAGCCCCAGCATTTT.